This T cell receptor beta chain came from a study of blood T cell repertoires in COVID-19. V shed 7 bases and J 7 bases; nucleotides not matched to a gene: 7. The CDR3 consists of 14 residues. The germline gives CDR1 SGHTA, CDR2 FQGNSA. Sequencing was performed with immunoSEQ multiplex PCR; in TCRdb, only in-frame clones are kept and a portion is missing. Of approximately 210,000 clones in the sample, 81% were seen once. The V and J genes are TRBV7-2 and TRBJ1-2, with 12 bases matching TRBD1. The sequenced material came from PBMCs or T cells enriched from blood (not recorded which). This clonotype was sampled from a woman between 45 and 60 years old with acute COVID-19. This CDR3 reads CASIQGQGASGYTF. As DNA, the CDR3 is TGTGCCAGCATCCAGGGACAGGGGGCGAGTGGCTACACCTTC.